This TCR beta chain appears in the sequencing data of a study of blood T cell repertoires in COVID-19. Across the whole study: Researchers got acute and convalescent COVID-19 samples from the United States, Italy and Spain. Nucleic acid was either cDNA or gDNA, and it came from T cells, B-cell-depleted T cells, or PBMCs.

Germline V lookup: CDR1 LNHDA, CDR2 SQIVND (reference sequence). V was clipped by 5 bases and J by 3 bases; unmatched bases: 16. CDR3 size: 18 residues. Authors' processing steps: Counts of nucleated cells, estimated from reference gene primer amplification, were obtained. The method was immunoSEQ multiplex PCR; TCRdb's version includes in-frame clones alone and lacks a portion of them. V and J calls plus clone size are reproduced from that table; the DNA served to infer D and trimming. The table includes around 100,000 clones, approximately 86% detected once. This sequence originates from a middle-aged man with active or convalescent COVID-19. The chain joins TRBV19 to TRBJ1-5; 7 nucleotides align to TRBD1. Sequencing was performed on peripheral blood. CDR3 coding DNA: TGTGCCAGTAGTGTCGGGATTCCGGGACAGCCGACCAATCAGCCCCAGCATTTT. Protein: CASSVGIPGQPTNQPQHF. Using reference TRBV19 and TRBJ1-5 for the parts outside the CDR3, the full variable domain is DGGITQSPKYLFRKEGQNVTLSCEQNLNHDAMYWYRQDPGQGLRLIYYSQIVNDFQKGDIAEGYSVSREKKESFPLTVTSAQKNPTAFYLCASSVGIPGQPTNQPQHFGDGTRLSIL.